The sequence of this T cell receptor (beta chain) was determined in a study of cytotoxic CD8 clonotypes in ibrutinib-treated CLL. Study results and limitations: Clonality correlated strongly with circulating CD8+ T cells and exceeded age-matched healthy donors at baseline.

Sequencing used immunoSEQ multiplex PCR; TCRdb keeps in-frame clones, though not all of them. The sample holds tens of thousands of clones, around 74% seen once. Genomic DNA for TCR beta libraries, roughly 2 micrograms, came from cryopreserved PBMCs. With respect to this clone: Its antigen remains unknown.

This TCR came from a human donor with chronic lymphocytic leukemia. This specimen consisted of PBMCs, obtained at disease progression, from a patient treated with ibrutinib.

The CDR3 DNA follows: TGTGCCAGCAGCTTAGCTGGATACAGCTCTGGAAACACCATATATTTT. Protein product: CASSLAGYSSGNTIYF. The gene calls are TRBV7-6 and TRBJ1-3; D is uncertain. Trimming shortened V by 0 bases and J by 0 bases, and 9 bases separated the two germline ends. CDR1 is SGHVS, CDR2 FNYEAQ, per germline. The CDR3 has 16 residues.